The present T cell receptor (beta chain) was sequenced within a study of blood T cell repertoires in COVID-19. As for the study in general: Sites across the United States, Italy and Spain contributed samples from acute and convalescent COVID-19. Sample material is recorded as cDNA or gDNA derived from T cells, B-cell-depleted T cells, or PBMCs.

Original analysis: Reference gene primer amplification gave nucleated cell count estimates. Assay used: immunoSEQ multiplex PCR; TCRdb lists only in-frame clones, some missing. From that table come the V and J calls and clone size; the DNA was used to work out D and trimming. The repertoire includes about 670,000 clones, 85% to 90% of them detected once, and about 0.24% sits in the top ten. Germline V gives CDR1 MNHEY, CDR2 SMNVEV (reference sequence). This CDR3 is 15 amino acids long. Trimming stripped 5 bases from V and 5 bases from J, with 18 bases between. The rearrangement joins TRBV27 to TRBJ2-5, with D hard to call. Source material: peripheral blood. This sequence originates from a young woman with acute or convalescent COVID-19. CDR3 sequence: CASSASPGGWETQYF. CDR3 sequence (DNA): TGTGCCAGCAGTGCTTCCCCGGGTGGATGGGAGACCCAGTACTTC.